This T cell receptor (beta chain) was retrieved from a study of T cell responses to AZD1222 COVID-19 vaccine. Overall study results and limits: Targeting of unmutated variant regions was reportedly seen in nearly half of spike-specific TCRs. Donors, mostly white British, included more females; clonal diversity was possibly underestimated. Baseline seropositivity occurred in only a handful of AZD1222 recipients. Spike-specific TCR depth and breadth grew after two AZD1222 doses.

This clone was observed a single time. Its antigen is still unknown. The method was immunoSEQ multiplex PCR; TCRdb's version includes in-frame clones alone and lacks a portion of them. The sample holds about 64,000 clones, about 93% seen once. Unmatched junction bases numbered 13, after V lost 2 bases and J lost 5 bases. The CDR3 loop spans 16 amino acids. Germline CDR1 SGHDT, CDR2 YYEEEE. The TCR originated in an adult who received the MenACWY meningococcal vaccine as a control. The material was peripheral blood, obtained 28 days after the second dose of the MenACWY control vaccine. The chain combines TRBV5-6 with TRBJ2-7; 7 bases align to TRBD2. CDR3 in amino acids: CASSFGTTLFADEQYF. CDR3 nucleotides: TGTGCCAGCAGCTTCGGGACTACACTATTTGCCGACGAGCAGTACTTC.